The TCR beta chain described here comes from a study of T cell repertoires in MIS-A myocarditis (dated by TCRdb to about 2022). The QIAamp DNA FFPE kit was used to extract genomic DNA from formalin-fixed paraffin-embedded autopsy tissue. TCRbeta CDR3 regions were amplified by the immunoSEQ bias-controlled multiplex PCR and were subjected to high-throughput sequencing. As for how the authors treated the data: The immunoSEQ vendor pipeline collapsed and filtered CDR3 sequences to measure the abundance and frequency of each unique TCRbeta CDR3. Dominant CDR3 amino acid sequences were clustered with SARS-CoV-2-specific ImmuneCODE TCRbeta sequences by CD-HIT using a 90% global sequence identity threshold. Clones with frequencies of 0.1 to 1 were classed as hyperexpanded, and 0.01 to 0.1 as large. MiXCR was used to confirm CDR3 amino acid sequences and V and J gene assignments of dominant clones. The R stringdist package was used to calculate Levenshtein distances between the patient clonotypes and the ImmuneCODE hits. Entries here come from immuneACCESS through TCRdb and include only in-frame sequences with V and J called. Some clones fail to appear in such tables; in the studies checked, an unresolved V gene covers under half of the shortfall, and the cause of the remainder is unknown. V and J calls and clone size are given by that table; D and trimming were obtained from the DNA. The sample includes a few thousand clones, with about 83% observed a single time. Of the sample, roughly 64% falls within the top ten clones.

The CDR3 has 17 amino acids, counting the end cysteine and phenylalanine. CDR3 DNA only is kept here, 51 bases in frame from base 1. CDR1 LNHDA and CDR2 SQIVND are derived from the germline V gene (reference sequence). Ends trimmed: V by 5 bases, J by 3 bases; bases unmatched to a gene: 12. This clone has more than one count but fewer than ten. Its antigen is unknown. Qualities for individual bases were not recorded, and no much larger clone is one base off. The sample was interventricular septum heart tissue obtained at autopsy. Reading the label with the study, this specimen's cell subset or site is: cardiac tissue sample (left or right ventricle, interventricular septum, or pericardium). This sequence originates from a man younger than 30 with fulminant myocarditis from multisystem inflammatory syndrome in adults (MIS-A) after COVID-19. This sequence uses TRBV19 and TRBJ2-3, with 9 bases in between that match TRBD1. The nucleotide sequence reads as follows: TGTGCCAGTAGTCTTAGAGCCGGGACAGGGTATACAGATACGCAGTATTTT. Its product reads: CASSLRAGTGYTDTQYF. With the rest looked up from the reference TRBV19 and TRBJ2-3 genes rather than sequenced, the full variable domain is DGGITQSPKYLFRKEGQNVTLSCEQNLNHDAMYWYRQDPGQGLRLIYYSQIVNDFQKGDIAEGYSVSREKKESFPLTVTSAQKNPTAFYLCASSLRAGTGYTDTQYFGPGTRLTVL.